This T cell receptor beta chain was recovered during a study of regulatory T cells in long-lasting Graves disease. CDR3-region Arm-PCR and iRepertoire HTBI primers produced the TCR beta libraries. TCRdb reprocessed the multiplex PCR reads with MiXCR, giving one entry per CDR3 protein. The data show some 330,000 distinct CDR3 sequences, 10% to 15% seen once. Study-wide findings and caveats: TRBV28, TRBJ1-2 and TRBJ2-5 were segments that persistent disease favored.

Time point defined: newly diagnosed GD, antithyroid drugs for less than 3 months. From PBMCs, RNA was extracted and then used to make the TCR library. There are many counts of this clonotype. Its matching antigen is unknown. Trimming stripped 5 bases from V and 4 bases from J, with 13 bases between. The V gene's germline CDR1 is SGHRS and CDR2 YFSETQ. The CDR3 is 13 residues long. Separately, the same data were catalogued under a study of T cells in Graves' hyperthyroidism and ophthalmopathy.

This rearrangement joins TRBV5-1 to TRBJ2-7; tentatively, D is TRBD1 (5 bases). This sample comprised peripheral blood mononuclear cells (PBMCs), obtained at new diagnosis, from a patient treated with antithyroid drugs. The TCR originated in a woman aged 18-30 years with Graves disease. In DNA form, the CDR3 reads TGCGCCAGCAGACAGGCCCCTGGGTACGAGCAGTACTTC. Encoded protein: CASRQAPGYEQYF.